Listed below are T cell receptor beta chains from one sample, sequenced in a study of identical twins. MiXCR, run by TCRdb on the 5' RACE reads, gives a single entry per CDR3 protein. The sample has around 670,000 distinct CDR3 sequences; 5.5% to 7.5% are singletons. Sequenced: naive T cells sorted from blood. These receptors originate from a man between 18 and 35 years old in good health. Each CDR3 is given with its conserved first and last residue. The order of the fields is J gene, V gene, clone size, D gene, CDR3 protein, CDR3 DNA. The D gene is left open where the match is weak. Clone sizes are given selectively: once, few, many, or a class where the clone is expanded.

>TRBJ2-1|TRBV7-3|.|TRBD1
CASSLMGQGSYNEQFF
TGTGCCAGCAGCTTAATGGGACAGGGATCCTACAATGAGCAGTTCTTC
>TRBJ1-5|TRBV12-5|.|.
CASGGPDQPQHF
TGTGCTAGTGGGGGGCCGGATCAGCCCCAGCATTTT
>TRBJ1-2|TRBV4-1|many|.
CASSQVSGGGYTF
TGCGCCAGCAGCCAAGTCTCGGGGGGTGGCTACACCTTC
>TRBJ2-1|TRBV15|.|TRBD2
CATSRGLAGGPAEQFF
TGTGCCACCAGCAGGGGTCTAGCGGGAGGACCTGCGGAGCAGTTCTTC
>TRBJ2-3|TRBV10-3|few|TRBD2
CAISPGLAGTSTDTQYF
TGTGCCATCAGTCCGGGACTAGCGGGGACGAGCACAGATACGCAGTATTTT
>TRBJ2-1|TRBV30|.|TRBD1
CAWSLGTGVYNEQFF
TGTGCCTGGAGCCTCGGGACAGGGGTATACAATGAGCAGTTCTTC
>TRBJ2-5|TRBV20-1|few|.
CSARPPPPMETQYF
TGCAGTGCTAGACCCCCACCACCTATGGAGACCCAGTACTTC
>TRBJ1-3|TRBV12-3/TRBV12-4|many|.
CASSFLDGGNTIYF
TGTGCCAGCAGTTTCTTAGACGGCGGAAACACCATATATTTT
>TRBJ2-1|TRBV20-1|many|TRBD2
CSAETTGRALGYEQFF
TGCAGTGCCGAGACAACCGGGAGGGCCTTGGGGTATGAGCAGTTCTTC
>TRBJ2-1|TRBV20-1|few|.
CSARDVGTEQFF
TGCAGTGCTAGAGATGTGGGGACTGAGCAGTTCTTC
>TRBJ2-3|TRBV28|.|.
CASSHRDMYTDTQYF
TGTGCCAGCAGTCACCGGGACATGTACACAGATACGCAGTATTTT
>TRBJ2-3|TRBV11-3|.|TRBD1
CASSGGASNTQYF
TGTGCCAGTTCAGGGGGCGCGTCCAATACGCAGTATTTT
>TRBJ2-7|TRBV7-9|few|TRBD1
CASGVRTGKRYEQYF
TGTGCCAGCGGGGTCCGGACAGGGAAGCGCTACGAGCAGTACTTC
>TRBJ2-3|TRBV6-5|many|.
CASSYALPGNTDTQYF
TGTGCCAGCAGTTACGCGTTACCGGGAAACACAGATACGCAGTATTTT
>TRBJ2-3|TRBV11-3|.|.
CASSPRGQGNTDTQYF
TGTGCCAGCAGCCCCCGCGGGCAGGGGAACACAGATACGCAGTATTTT
>TRBJ2-3|TRBV20-1|many|.
CSARDLRENTDTQYF
TGCAGTGCTAGAGATCTTCGGGAGAACACAGATACGCAGTATTTT
>TRBJ2-1|TRBV3-1|.|.
CASSQGSWNNEQFF
TGTGCCAGCAGCCAAGGGTCCTGGAACAATGAGCAGTTCTTC
>TRBJ1-5|TRBV2|many|.
CASSVTRDQPQHF
TGTGCCAGCAGTGTTACCAGGGACCAGCCCCAGCATTTT
>TRBJ1-5|TRBV12-3/TRBV12-4|many|.
CASSSGTQHF
TGTGCCAGCAGTTCCGGGACCCAGCATTTT
>TRBJ1-1|TRBV5-5|.|TRBD1
CASSLLETGGFTEAFF
TGTGCCAGCAGCTTGTTGGAGACAGGGGGCTTCACTGAAGCTTTCTTT
>TRBJ2-5|TRBV15|many|.
CATGDSRYQETQYF
TGTGCCACCGGGGACTCCCGGTACCAAGAGACCCAGTACTTC
>TRBJ1-2|TRBV20-1|.|.
CSAPTRGNYGYTF
TGCAGTGCTCCCACCAGAGGGAACTATGGCTACACCTTC
>TRBJ1-2|TRBV27|many|.
CASSLSTWTITDYGYTF
TGTGCCAGCAGTTTATCGACTTGGACAATTACCGACTATGGCTACACCTTC
>TRBJ2-7|TRBV6-1|few|TRBD2
CASSGLAGVGEQYF
TGTGCCAGCTCGGGACTAGCGGGAGTAGGGGAGCAGTACTTC
>TRBJ2-4|TRBV2|few|.
CASSEELAKNIQYF
TGTGCCAGCAGTGAAGAGCTAGCCAAAAACATTCAGTACTTC
>TRBJ2-4|TRBV24-1|few|TRBD1
CATTWDRENIQYF
TGTGCCACCACCTGGGACAGGGAAAACATTCAGTACTTC
>TRBJ2-2|TRBV6-2/TRBV6-3|.|.
CASRRGSTNTGELFF
TGTGCCAGCAGAAGGGGCAGCACGAACACCGGGGAGCTGTTTTTT
>TRBJ2-1|TRBV29-1|few|TRBD2
CSVVQLAAGAYNEQFF
TGCAGCGTTGTCCAACTAGCGGCCGGGGCTTACAATGAGCAGTTCTTC
>TRBJ1-3|TRBV10-3|.|TRBD1
CAISEFLTGSHTIYF
TGTGCCATCAGTGAGTTTTTGACAGGGAGCCACACCATATATTTT
>TRBJ1-1|TRBV9|few|TRBD1
CASSGRKQGSNLNTEAFF
TGTGCCAGCAGCGGAAGGAAACAGGGGTCGAACTTGAACACTGAAGCTTTCTTT
>TRBJ2-1|TRBV12-3/TRBV12-4|many|TRBD2
CASSFNSGSSYEQFF
TGTGCCAGCAGTTTTAATAGCGGGAGTAGCTATGAGCAGTTCTTC
>TRBJ2-2|TRBV6-4|many|TRBD2
CASRLAEYTGELFF
TGTGCCAGCAGGCTAGCGGAATACACCGGGGAGCTGTTTTTT
>TRBJ1-2|TRBV6-5|few|TRBD1
CASSYDRVSFGYTF
TGTGCCAGCAGTTACGACAGGGTGTCGTTCGGCTACACCTTC
>TRBJ1-2|TRBV5-1|.|.
CASSGAGRTGLQDYTF
TGCGCCAGCAGCGGGGCGGGGCGGACCGGACTACAAGACTACACCTTC
>TRBJ2-5|TRBV19|few|.
CASTSPGFGETQYF
TGTGCCAGTACGTCTCCGGGGTTCGGGGAGACCCAGTACTTC
>TRBJ1-1|TRBV5-1|many|.
CASSGGPGGTEAFF
TGCGCCAGCAGCGGGGGACCTGGAGGGACTGAAGCTTTCTTT
>TRBJ2-1|TRBV11-2|many|TRBD2
CASINTGGSYNEQFF
TGTGCCAGCATCAACACGGGGGGCTCCTACAATGAGCAGTTCTTC
>TRBJ2-3|TRBV7-9|many|.
CASSWVSGVVGDTQYF
TGTGCCAGCAGCTGGGTTAGCGGAGTGGTAGGAGATACGCAGTATTTT
>TRBJ2-1|TRBV15|many|.
CATSRDPGTGPGNEQFF
TGTGCCACCAGCAGAGATCCGGGAACCGGTCCTGGGAATGAGCAGTTCTTC
>TRBJ2-7|TRBV4-2|many|.
CASSQDPAEQYF
TGTGCCAGCAGCCAAGATCCGGCCGAGCAGTACTTC
>TRBJ1-2|TRBV11-2|many|.
CASSVGRAEYYGYTF
TGTGCCAGCAGCGTGGGCCGCGCGGAGTACTATGGCTACACCTTC
>TRBJ1-1|TRBV10-3|few|.
CAISGPKDEVGTEAFF
TGTGCCATCAGCGGGCCAAAGGACGAGGTAGGCACTGAAGCTTTCTTT
>TRBJ1-5|TRBV28|many|.
CASSKRRTAGNQPQHF
TGTGCCAGCAGTAAGAGGAGGACAGCTGGAAATCAGCCCCAGCATTTT
>TRBJ2-5|TRBV2|few|TRBD1
CASSDQSRQGKETQYF
TGTGCCAGCAGTGATCAGTCGCGACAGGGGAAAGAGACCCAGTACTTC
>TRBJ2-1|TRBV11-2|many|TRBD2
CASSRVAGGTFTYNEQFF
TGTGCCAGCAGCCGAGTGGCGGGGGGGACTTTCACTTACAATGAGCAGTTCTTC
>TRBJ2-7|TRBV12-3/TRBV12-4|many|TRBD2
CASSPGTSGSLSQYF
TGTGCCAGCAGTCCAGGGACTAGCGGGAGCCTTTCGCAGTACTTC
>TRBJ2-3|TRBV12-3/TRBV12-4|many|TRBD2
CASSLWREGLGSTDTQYF
TGTGCCAGCAGTTTATGGCGGGAGGGCCTCGGTAGCACAGATACGCAGTATTTT